The clone carrying this T cell receptor beta chain has more than one count but fewer than ten. The data stem from a study of cytomegalovirus exposure and HLA in healthy donors. The CDR3 totals 13 residues. The germline V gene has CDR1 GTSNPN and CDR2 SVGIG (reference sequence). 13 Jbeta primers and 60 Vbeta primers were used for the PCR. Profiled with immunoSEQ multiplex PCR; TCRdb holds only in-frame clones, not every one. Among 150,000 to 200,000 clones listed, approximately 80% were seen once. Input material: PBMCs. The chain recombines TRBV30 with TRBJ2-5; 9 bases align to TRBD2. The DNA end is more similar to TRBJ2-7, so the J call may be wrong. The TCR originated in a female donor in good health and CMV-seronegative. CDR3 sequence reads: CAWSVSGGYEQYF. DNA of the CDR3: TGTGCCTGGAGTGTTAGCGGGGGCTACGAGCAGTACTTC.